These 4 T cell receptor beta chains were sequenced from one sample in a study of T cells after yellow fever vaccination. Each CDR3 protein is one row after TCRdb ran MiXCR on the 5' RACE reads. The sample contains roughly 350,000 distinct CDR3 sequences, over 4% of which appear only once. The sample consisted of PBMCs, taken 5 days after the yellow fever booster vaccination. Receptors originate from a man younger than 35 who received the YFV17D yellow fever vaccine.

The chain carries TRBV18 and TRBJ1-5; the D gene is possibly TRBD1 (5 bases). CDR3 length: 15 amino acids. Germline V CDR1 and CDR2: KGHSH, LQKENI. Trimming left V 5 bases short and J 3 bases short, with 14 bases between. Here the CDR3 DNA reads TGTGCCAGCTCATTTCTACAGGCAGACAATCAGCCCCAGCATTTT. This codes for CASSFLQADNQPQHF.

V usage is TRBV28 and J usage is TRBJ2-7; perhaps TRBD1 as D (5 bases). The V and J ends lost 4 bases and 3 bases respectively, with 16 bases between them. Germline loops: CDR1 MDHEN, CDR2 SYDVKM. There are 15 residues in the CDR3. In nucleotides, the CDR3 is TGTGCCAGCAGTTCCCAGGGAAGTGTGGACTACGAGCAGTACGTC. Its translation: CASSSQGSVDYEQYV.

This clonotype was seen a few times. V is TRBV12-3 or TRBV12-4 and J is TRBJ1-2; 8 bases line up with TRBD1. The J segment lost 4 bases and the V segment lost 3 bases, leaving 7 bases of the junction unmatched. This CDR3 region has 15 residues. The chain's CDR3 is CASSFSGGPGYGYTF. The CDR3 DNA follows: TGTGCCAGCAGTTTCTCAGGGGGCCCAGGCTATGGCTACACCTTC.

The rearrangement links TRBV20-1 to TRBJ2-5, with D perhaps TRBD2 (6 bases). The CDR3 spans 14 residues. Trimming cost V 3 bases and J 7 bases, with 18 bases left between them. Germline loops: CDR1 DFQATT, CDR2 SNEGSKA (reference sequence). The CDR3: CSASSGGLPGTQYF. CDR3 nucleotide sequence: TGCAGTGCTAGTTCCGGGGGACTGCCAGGGACCCAGTACTTC.